The rows below give T cell receptor beta chains drawn from one sample of a study of blood T cell repertoires in COVID-19. Assay: immunoSEQ multiplex PCR; the TCRdb copy retains only in-frame clones and omits some. The sample includes fewer than 200,000 clones, approximately 86% seen only once; the top ten take about 8.6%. Sequenced: peripheral blood. Receptors originate from a middle-aged man with active or convalescent COVID-19. Each CDR3 is given without its conserved first and last residue. Clone size is shown for a subset of rows, as once, few, many or a class of expanded clone.

size	V	CDR3
-	TRBV27	ASSYRGSDTEAF
-	TRBV28	ASSSQGGRAGNEQF
-	TRBV7-7	ASSPNRGTNEKLF
-	TRBV7-2	ASSPGGGSTEAF
-	TRBV28	ASGPGANYGYT
-	TRBV7-2	ASSLQGINEQF
-	TRBV7-9	ASSQTGNYGYT
-	TRBV6-5	ASSYWKDSKTEAF
-	TRBV28	ASSPPETGVWEQY
once	TRBV7-2	ASSSLGLAIETQY
-	TRBV30	AWSVAGNTEAF
-	TRBV3-1/TRBV3-2	ASSPGSVGDTQY
-	TRBV6-2/TRBV6-3	ASSSYPGTGGAQH
-	TRBV2	ASRETGGEETQY
-	TRBV15	ATSRADSGYT
-	TRBV4-3	ASSQEWEGTGELF
-	TRBV14	ASSQDLQSYEQY